Detailed here is one T cell receptor (beta chain). Its antigen is not known. This entry is derived from a study of T cell repertoires in cytomegalovirus infection. At the level of the study: CMV epitopes used comprised recently identified HLA-C-restricted ones and well-studied HLA-B-restricted ones. The study's findings and limits: Cumulative public TCR beta family frequency identified carriers of CMV plus the relevant HLA.

Using its own MiXCR run on the reads, TCRdb lists one record per CDR3 protein. The table lists approximately 300,000 distinct CDR3 sequences, 25% to 35% of them singletons. Sequenced material: cultured PBMCs, taken from culture after CMV antigen stimulation. This clonotype was sampled from a human donor in good health (CMV status not recorded). Some clones in this sample may be carry-over from other donors' samples.

CDR3 coding DNA: TGTGCCAGCAGCAAATACACGGCAGGGGACAATCAGCCCCAGCATTTT. Translated, it gives CASSKYTAGDNQPQHF. The chain recombines TRBV7-9 with TRBJ1-5, with a possible D match to TRBD1 (6 bases). The CDR3 extends over 16 amino acids. Germline assignment: CDR1 SEHNR and CDR2 FQNEAQ (reference sequence). Trimming left V 5 bases short and J 3 bases short, with 17 bases between.